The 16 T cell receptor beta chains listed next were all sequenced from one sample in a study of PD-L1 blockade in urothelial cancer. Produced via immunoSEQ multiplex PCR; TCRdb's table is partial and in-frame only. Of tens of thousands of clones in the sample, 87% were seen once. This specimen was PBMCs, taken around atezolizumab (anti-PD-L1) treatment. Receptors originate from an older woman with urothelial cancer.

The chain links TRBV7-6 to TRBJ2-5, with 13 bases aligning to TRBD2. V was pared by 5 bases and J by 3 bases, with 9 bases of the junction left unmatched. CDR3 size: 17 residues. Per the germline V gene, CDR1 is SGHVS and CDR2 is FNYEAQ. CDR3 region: CASSQRLTSGGKETQYF. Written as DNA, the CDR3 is TGTGCCAGCAGCCAGAGGTTGACTAGCGGGGGGAAAGAGACCCAGTACTTC.

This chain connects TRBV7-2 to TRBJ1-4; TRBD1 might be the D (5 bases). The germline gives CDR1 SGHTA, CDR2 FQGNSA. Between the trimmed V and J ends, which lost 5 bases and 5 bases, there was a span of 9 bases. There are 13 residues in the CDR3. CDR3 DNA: TGTGCCAGCAGCCCCGACAGAAATGAAAAACTGTTTTTT. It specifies CASSPDRNEKLFF.

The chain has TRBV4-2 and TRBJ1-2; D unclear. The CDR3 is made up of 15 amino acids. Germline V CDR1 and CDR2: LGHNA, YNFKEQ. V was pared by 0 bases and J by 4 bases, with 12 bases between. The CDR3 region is CASSQDGGLGYGYTF. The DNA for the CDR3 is TGTGCCAGCAGCCAAGATGGAGGGTTAGGCTATGGCTACACCTTC.

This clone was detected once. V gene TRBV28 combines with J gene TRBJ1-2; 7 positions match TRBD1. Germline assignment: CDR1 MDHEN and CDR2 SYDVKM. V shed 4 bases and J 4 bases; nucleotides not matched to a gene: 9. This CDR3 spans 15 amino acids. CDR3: CASSSLNRGVYGYTF. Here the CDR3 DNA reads TGTGCCAGCAGTTCACTAAACAGGGGTGTCTATGGCTACACCTTC.

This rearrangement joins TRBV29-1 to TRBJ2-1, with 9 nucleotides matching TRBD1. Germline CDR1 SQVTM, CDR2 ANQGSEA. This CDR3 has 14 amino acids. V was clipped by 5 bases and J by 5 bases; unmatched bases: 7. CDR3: CSVRQGERNNEQFF. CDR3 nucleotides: TGCAGCGTTAGACAGGGGGAAAGAAACAATGAGCAGTTCTTC.

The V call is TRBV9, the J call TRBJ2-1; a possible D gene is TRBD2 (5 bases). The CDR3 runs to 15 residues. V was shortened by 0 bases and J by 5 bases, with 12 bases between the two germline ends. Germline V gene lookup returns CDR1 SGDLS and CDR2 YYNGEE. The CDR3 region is CASSVAGSGDNEQFF. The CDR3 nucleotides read TGTGCCAGCAGCGTAGCGGGGAGTGGGGACAATGAGCAGTTCTTC.

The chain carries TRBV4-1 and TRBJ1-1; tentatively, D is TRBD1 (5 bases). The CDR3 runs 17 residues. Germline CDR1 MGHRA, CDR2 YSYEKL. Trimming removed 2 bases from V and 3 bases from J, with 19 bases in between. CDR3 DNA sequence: TGCGCCAGCAGCCAACCCCGCCCCGGGCTAGGGGACACTGAAGCTTTCTTT. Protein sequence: CASSQPRPGLGDTEAFF.

The CDR3 sequence is CAWTDPRTGGESPLHF. The CDR3 DNA reads as TGTGCCTGGACCGACCCCCGTACAGGGGGAGAATCACCCCTCCACTTT. This chain uses TRBV30 with TRBJ1-6; the match to TRBD1 covers 8 bases. Per germline, CDR1 GTSNPN and CDR2 SVGIG (reference sequence). V shed 4 bases, J shed 10 bases, and the junction held 15 bases outside the gene matches. This CDR3 comprises 16 residues.

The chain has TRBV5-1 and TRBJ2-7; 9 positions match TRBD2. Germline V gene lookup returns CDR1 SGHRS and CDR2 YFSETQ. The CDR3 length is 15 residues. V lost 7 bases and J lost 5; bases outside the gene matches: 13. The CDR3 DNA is TGCGCCAGCCGGAAACTCTTAGCGGGAGAGGACGAGCAGTACTTC. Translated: CASRKLLAGEDEQYF. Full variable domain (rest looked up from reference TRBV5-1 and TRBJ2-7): KAGVTQTPRYLIKTRGQQVTLSCSPISGHRSVSWYQQTPGQGLQFLFEYFSETQRNKGNFPGRFSGRQFSNSRSEMNVSTLELGDSALYLCASRKLLAGEDEQYFGPGTRLTVT.

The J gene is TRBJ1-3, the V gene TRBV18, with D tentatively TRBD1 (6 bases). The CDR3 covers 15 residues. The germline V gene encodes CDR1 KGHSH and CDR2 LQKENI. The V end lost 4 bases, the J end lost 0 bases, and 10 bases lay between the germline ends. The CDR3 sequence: CASSLGQSSGNTIYF. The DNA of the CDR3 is TGTGCCAGCTCACTCGGACAGAGCTCTGGAAACACCATATATTTT.

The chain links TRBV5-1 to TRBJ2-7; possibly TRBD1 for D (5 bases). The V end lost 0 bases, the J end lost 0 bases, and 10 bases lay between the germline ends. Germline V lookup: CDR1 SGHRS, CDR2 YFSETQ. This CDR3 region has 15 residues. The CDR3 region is CASSLGQTSSYEQYF. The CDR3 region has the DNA TGCGCCAGCAGCTTGGGACAGACGAGCTCCTACGAGCAGTACTTC.

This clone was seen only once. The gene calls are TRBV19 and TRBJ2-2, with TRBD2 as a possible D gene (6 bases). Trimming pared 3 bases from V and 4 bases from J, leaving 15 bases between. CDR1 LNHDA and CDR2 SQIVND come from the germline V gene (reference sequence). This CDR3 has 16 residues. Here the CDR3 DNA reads TGTGCCAGTAGTATGTACTCCCGGGGAGGCACCGGGGAGCTGTTTTTT. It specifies CASSMYSRGGTGELFF.

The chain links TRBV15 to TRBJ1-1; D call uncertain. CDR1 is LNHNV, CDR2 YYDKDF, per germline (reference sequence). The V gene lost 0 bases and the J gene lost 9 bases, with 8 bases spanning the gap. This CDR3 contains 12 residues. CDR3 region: CATSRDTGKAFF. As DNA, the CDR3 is TGTGCCACCAGCAGAGATACGGGGAAAGCTTTCTTT.

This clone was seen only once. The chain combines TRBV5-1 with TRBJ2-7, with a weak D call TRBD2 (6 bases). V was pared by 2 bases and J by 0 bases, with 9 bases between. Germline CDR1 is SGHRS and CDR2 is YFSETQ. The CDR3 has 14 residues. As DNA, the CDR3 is TGCGCCAGCAGCTTCCGGGAGCTCTCCTACGAGCAGTACTTC. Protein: CASSFRELSYEQYF.

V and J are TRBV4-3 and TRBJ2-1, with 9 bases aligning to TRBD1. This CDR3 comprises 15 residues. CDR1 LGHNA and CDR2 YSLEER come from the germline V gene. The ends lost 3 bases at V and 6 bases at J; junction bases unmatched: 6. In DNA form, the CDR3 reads TGCGCCAGCAGCCAGATCGGGACAGGGATCAATGAGCAGTTCTTC. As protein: CASSQIGTGINEQFF.

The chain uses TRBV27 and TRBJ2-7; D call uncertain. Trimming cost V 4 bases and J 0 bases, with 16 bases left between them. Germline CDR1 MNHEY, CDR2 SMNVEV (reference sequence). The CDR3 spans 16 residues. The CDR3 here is CASSSLFGYSSYEQYF. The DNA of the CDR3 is TGTGCCAGCAGTTCCCTTTTCGGGTATAGCTCCTACGAGCAGTACTTC.